A selection of T cell receptor beta chains follows, all from one sample in a study of blood T cell repertoires in COVID-19. Using immunoSEQ multiplex PCR, the repertoire was profiled, and TCRdb retains in-frame clones only, with some absent. Of around 300,000 clones listed, 86% were seen once; the top ten hold around 2.9%. Material: peripheral blood. The receptors come from a woman in her 30s with active or convalescent COVID-19. The CDR3 runs from the conserved cysteine through the conserved F or W. The D gene is left open where the match is weak. Rows may omit the clone size; those that give it use once, few, many or a size class.

TRBD2	.	TRBV5-1	TRBJ2-5	CASSTQPSGASQYF	TGCGCCAGCAGCACGCAGCCTAGCGGGGCTAGCCAGTACTTC
.	.	TRBV5-1	TRBJ2-1	CASSLDGNRLNEQFF	TGCGCCAGCAGCTTAGACGGAAACAGGCTCAATGAGCAGTTCTTC
.	.	TRBV15	TRBJ1-4	CATSPIRAPGEKLFF	TGTGCCACCAGCCCCATCAGGGCGCCTGGTGAAAAACTGTTTTTT
TRBD1	.	TRBV23-1	TRBJ1-3	CASCSQDRGIVWSGNTIYF	TGCGCCAGCTGCTCCCAGGACAGGGGGATCGTCTGGTCTGGAAACACCATATATTTT
.	once	TRBV19	TRBJ2-4	CASTLGGGFAKNIQYF	TGTGCCAGTACCCTGGGGGGGGGCTTTGCCAAAAACATTCAGTACTTC
TRBD1	.	TRBV5-6	TRBJ2-7	CASSLRLQGAEEQYF	TGTGCCAGCAGCCTCAGGCTCCAGGGGGCTGAAGAGCAGTACTTC
.	.	TRBV28	TRBJ1-1	CASSTSGTEAFF	TGTGCCAGCAGCACCTCCGGCACTGAAGCTTTCTTT
TRBD1	.	TRBV6-6	TRBJ1-2	CASSIRQGGGYGYTF	TGTGCCAGCAGCATCCGACAGGGGGGCGGCTATGGCTACACCTTC
.	.	TRBV7-9	TRBJ1-1	CASSLDTPAEAFF	TGTGCCAGCAGCTTAGATACTCCGGCTGAAGCTTTCTTT
.	.	TRBV7-2	TRBJ1-6	CASSLETGSPLHF	TGTGCCAGCAGCTTAGAAACAGGTTCACCCCTCCACTTT
.	.	TRBV3-1/TRBV3-2	TRBJ2-7	CASSRWGPSYEQYF	TGTGCCAGCAGCCGTTGGGGGCCCTCCTACGAGCAGTACTTC
.	.	TRBV7-2	TRBJ1-5	CASRDTNQPQHF	TGTGCCAGCCGGGACACCAATCAGCCCCAGCATTTT
.	.	TRBV28	TRBJ1-2	CASRGRTSYGYTF	TGTGCCAGCCGAGGGAGGACTTCGTATGGCTACACCTTC
.	.	TRBV27	TRBJ2-5	CASSRYQETQYF	TGTGCCAGCAGTCGGTACCAAGAGACCCAGTACTTC
TRBD2	.	TRBV7-2	TRBJ2-3	CASSLGLAGDTQYF	TGTGCCAGCAGCTTGGGACTAGCGGGGGATACGCAGTATTTT
TRBD2	.	TRBV6-5	TRBJ2-4	CASGAGSTKNIQYF	TGTGCCAGCGGAGCGGGGTCTACCAAAAACATTCAGTACTTC
.	.	TRBV6-6	TRBJ2-1	CASSYSILPNEQFF	TGTGCCAGCAGTTACTCGATTCTACCCAATGAGCAGTTCTTC
.	once	TRBV19	TRBJ1-6	CASRDSYNSPLHF	TGTGCCAGCAGGGACTCCTATAATTCACCCCTCCACTTT
TRBD1	.	TRBV9	TRBJ2-7	CASSTGQGKEQYF	TGTGCCAGCAGCACTGGACAGGGGAAAGAGCAGTACTTC
.	.	TRBV4-3	TRBJ1-2	CASSQDRRGGRYGYTF	TGCGCCAGCAGCCAAGACCGTCGGGGGGGTCGCTATGGCTACACCTTC
.	.	TRBV7-3	TRBJ2-1	CASSSAGAPEVEQFF	TGTGCCAGCAGCTCGGCGGGGGCACCCGAAGTGGAGCAGTTCTTC
TRBD2	.	TRBV7-2	TRBJ2-7	CASSLDGTSGVYEQYF	TGTGCCAGCAGCTTAGACGGGACTAGCGGGGTCTACGAGCAGTACTTC
.	.	TRBV7-8	TRBJ2-2	CASSLAWGELFF	TGTGCCAGCAGCTTGGCTTGGGGGGAGCTGTTTTTT
.	.	TRBV5-8	TRBJ2-2	CASRRGVNTGELFF	TGTGCCAGCAGGCGGGGAGTTAACACCGGGGAGCTGTTTTTT
TRBD1	.	TRBV18	TRBJ2-3	CASSPIRGQGPTDTQYF	TGTGCCAGCTCACCGATAAGGGGACAGGGCCCCACAGATACGCAGTATTTT
TRBD2	.	TRBV7-3	TRBJ2-3	CASSPGLLNADTQYF	TGTGCCAGCAGCCCGGGACTACTTAACGCAGATACGCAGTATTTT
TRBD2	.	TRBV27	TRBJ2-2	CASSMFAGGNTGELFF	TGTGCCAGCAGTATGTTCGCGGGGGGGAACACCGGGGAGCTGTTTTTT
TRBD1	few	TRBV6-6	TRBJ2-7	CASSFPSGTGMYEQYF	TGTGCCAGCAGTTTCCCCTCCGGGACAGGGATGTACGAGCAGTACTTC
.	.	TRBV24-1	TRBJ1-1	CATSDLTANTEAFF	TGTGCCACCAGTGATTTGACAGCGAACACTGAAGCTTTCTTT
TRBD2	.	TRBV20-1	TRBJ2-3	CSASFAGGPGGTDTQYF	TGCAGTGCTAGTTTTGCGGGGGGTCCAGGGGGCACAGATACGCAGTATTTT
TRBD2	.	TRBV7-2	TRBJ2-3	CASSRRRTSGGAGTDTQYF	TGTGCCAGCAGCCGTCGTAGGACTAGCGGGGGGGCCGGCACAGATACGCAGTATTTT
.	.	TRBV28	TRBJ1-5	CASSKTRGGRQPQHF	TGTGCCAGCAGCAAAACCAGAGGAGGGCGTCAGCCCCAGCATTTT
.	few	TRBV2	TRBJ1-5	CASSVEGTSNQPQHF	TGTGCCAGCAGCGTGGAGGGAACGAGCAATCAGCCCCAGCATTTT
TRBD2	.	TRBV6-5	TRBJ2-1	CASSPLAGSYNEQFF	TGTGCCAGCAGTCCACTAGCGGGGTCTTACAATGAGCAGTTCTTC
.	.	TRBV7-9	TRBJ1-5	CASSFSLQGRGNQPQHF	TGTGCCAGCAGCTTTTCTCTACAGGGACGTGGCAATCAGCCCCAGCATTTT
TRBD1	.	TRBV11-2	TRBJ2-7	CASSSPGQGDEQYF	TGTGCCAGCAGCTCCCCGGGACAGGGTGACGAGCAGTACTTC
.	.	TRBV6-6	TRBJ1-6	CASSYSLGDSPLHF	TGTGCCAGCAGTTACTCCCTCGGTGATTCACCCCTCCACTTT
.	.	TRBV10-1	TRBJ1-1	CASSDGGTEAFF	TGCGCCAGCAGTGACGGCGGGACTGAAGCTTTCTTT
TRBD1	.	TRBV19	TRBJ1-6	CASSIGGQGNNSPLHF	TGTGCCAGTAGTATCGGGGGACAGGGGAATAATTCACCCCTCCACTTT
.	.	TRBV9	TRBJ2-5	CASSVGTSGTQYF	TGTGCCAGCAGCGTCGGGACATCGGGGACCCAGTACTTC
.	.	TRBV29-1	TRBJ1-1	CSVWGRGNTEAFF	TGCAGCGTTTGGGGCAGGGGGAACACTGAAGCTTTCTTT
.	.	TRBV5-1	TRBJ1-4	CASSAGGGRGLFF	TGCGCCAGCAGCGCCGGCGGGGGGCGAGGACTGTTTTTT
.	.	TRBV3-1/TRBV3-2	TRBJ1-2	CASSQDGQGNGYTF	TGTGCCAGCAGCCAAGACGGGCAGGGGAATGGCTACACCTTC
.	.	TRBV12-3/TRBV12-4	TRBJ2-1	CASSQFAVNEQFF	TGTGCCAGCAGCCAGTTCGCGGTTAATGAGCAGTTCTTC